This TCR beta chain was identified in a study of T cell responses to AZD1222 COVID-19 vaccine. Assay used: immunoSEQ multiplex PCR; TCRdb lists only in-frame clones, some missing. The table has more than 85,000 clones, 65% to 85% seen once; the top ten hold 14%. Germline V gives CDR1 ENHRY, CDR2 SYGVKD. The CDR3 runs 13 residues. V lost 8 bases, J lost 5 bases, and 15 bases lay in between. Points on this clone: Its antigen is not identified.

Study-wide findings and caveats: Reports say nearly half of spike-specific TCRs go after unmutated variant regions. Spike-specific TCR repertoires showed rising breadth and depth after two AZD1222 doses. It was only after the peak T cell response that any repertoires were sampled. Donors, mostly white British, included more females; clonal diversity was possibly underestimated.

V and J are TRBV10-3 and TRBJ1-1, with D unresolved. The input for sequencing was peripheral blood, taken 28 days after the second AZD1222 dose. The TCR originated in an adult who received the AZD1222 COVID-19 vaccine. The CDR3 protein is CAISGPTGTEAFF. CDR3 coding DNA: TGTGCCATCTCCGGCCCGACGGGGACTGAAGCTTTCTTT.